The 17 T cell receptor beta chains listed next were all sequenced from one sample in a study of early T cells in non-severe SARS-CoV-2 infection. TCRdb re-called the 5' RACE reads with MiXCR, one entry per CDR3 protein. The table shows some 89,000 distinct CDR3 sequences, with about 11% occurring only once. The material was whole blood, obtained at baseline. These receptors came from an adult who was a healthcare worker with PCR-confirmed SARS-CoV-2 infection or an uninfected control (not recorded which).

This clonotype has more than one count but fewer than ten. This rearrangement joins TRBV5-8 to TRBJ1-2, with a possible D match to TRBD1 (6 bases). CDR1 is SGHTS and CDR2 is YDEGEE in the germline V gene. Trimming took off 0 bases at V and 6 bases at J, with 9 bases between the two ends. CDR3 length: 13 amino acids. The CDR3 nucleotides read TGTGCCAGCAGCTTGGAACAGGGACATGGCTACACCTTC. Protein product: CASSLEQGHGYTF.

This clonotype appeared many times. The rearrangement links TRBV30 to TRBJ2-1; 9 nucleotides match TRBD2. V was pared by 1 base and J by 9 bases, with 7 bases of the junction left unmatched. This CDR3 comprises 14 residues. Germline V gene data show CDR1 as GTSNPN and CDR2 as SVGIG (reference sequence). CDR3 residues: CAWSGSGRIGEQFF. The CDR3 bases are TGTGCCTGGAGTGGTAGCGGGAGAATTGGTGAGCAGTTCTTC.

At least ten counts were recorded for this clonotype. This chain links TRBV6-2 or TRBV6-3 with TRBJ2-1; 7 positions agree with TRBD2. With 4 bases clipped from V and 2 bases from J, the junction kept 5 bases outside the gene matches. Germline lookup yields CDR1 MNHEY and CDR2 SVGEGT. CDR3 length: 15 amino acids. CDR3: CASSSASGPYNEQFF. The CDR3 nucleotides are TGTGCCAGCAGTTCCGCTAGCGGCCCCTACAATGAGCAGTTCTTC.

This clonotype appeared many times. V usage is TRBV19 and J usage is TRBJ2-3; D unresolved. V was shortened by 3 bases and J by 7 bases, with 17 bases between the two germline ends. This CDR3 contains 15 residues. From germline, CDR1 is LNHDA and CDR2 SQIVND (reference sequence). CDR3 DNA: TGTGCCAGTAGTATGAACAGTGGCAGCTCCAATACGCAGTATTTT. Amino acids: CASSMNSGSSNTQYF.

This clonotype was found a few times. The rearrangement uses TRBV6-5 and TRBJ1-3; no reliable D call. This CDR3 is 11 amino acids long. CDR1 MNHEY and CDR2 SVGAGI come from the germline V gene. Trimming removed 8 bases from V and 3 bases from J, with 5 bases in between. Here the CDR3 DNA reads TGTGCCAGCCTATTTGGAAACACCATATATTTT. Translation: CASLFGNTIYF.

V and J are TRBV29-1 and TRBJ2-6; D not resolved. Trimming took 7 bases from V and 1 from J, leaving 14 bases between them. From germline, CDR1 is SQVTM and CDR2 ANQGSEA. The CDR3 loop spans 15 amino acids. The CDR3: CSEGRVGSGANVLTF. The DNA for the CDR3 is TGCAGCGAGGGAAGGGTTGGATCTGGGGCCAACGTCCTGACTTTC.

This clonotype was observed many times. The chain couples TRBV29-1 to TRBJ1-1; D remains ambiguous. Trimming shortened V by 5 bases and J by 0 bases, and 16 bases separated the two germline ends. Germline-derived CDR1 and CDR2 are SQVTM and ANQGSEA. The CDR3 covers 15 residues. The CDR3 DNA reads TGCAGCGTTCTAACCTACGGTACAGTGAACACTGAAGCTTTCTTT. Translated: CSVLTYGTVNTEAFF.

This clonotype was counted between two and nine times. J is TRBJ2-1 and V is TRBV20-1; D possibly matches TRBD1 or TRBD2 (5 bases each). Germline CDR1 DFQATT, CDR2 SNEGSKA (reference sequence). This CDR3 spans 10 amino acids. Trimming stripped 5 bases from V and 13 bases from J, with 12 bases between. CDR3 in amino acids: CSAVWGTQFF. CDR3 nucleotide sequence: TGCAGTGCTGTCTGGGGGACCCAGTTCTTC.

The chain joins TRBV24-1 to TRBJ2-1; D possibly uses TRBD1 or TRBD2 (5 bases each). Trimming shortened V by 0 bases and J by 6 bases, and 8 bases separated the two germline ends. This CDR3 is 14 amino acids long. Germline V gene data show CDR1 as KGHDR and CDR2 as SFDVKD. The chain's CDR3 is CATSDLRDLNEQFF. The CDR3 bases are TGTGCCACCAGTGATTTGCGGGACCTCAATGAGCAGTTCTTC.

This clonotype came up a few times. V usage is TRBV5-5 and J usage is TRBJ2-7; no definite D call. The CDR3 consists of 11 residues. The germline V gene encodes CDR1 SGHKS and CDR2 YYEKEE (reference sequence). The V and J ends lost 1 base and 6 bases respectively, with 5 bases between them. CDR3 in amino acids: CASSLTAEQYF. CDR3 nucleotides: TGTGCCAGCAGCTTGACAGCCGAGCAGTACTTC.

The J gene is TRBJ2-3, the V gene TRBV4-3; D gene unclear. Germline CDR1 and CDR2: LGHNA and YSLEER. This CDR3 is 13 amino acids long. V was pared by 1 base and J by 5 bases, with 7 bases between. CDR3: CASSQGPGDTQYF. CDR3 DNA sequence: TGCGCCAGCAGCCAAGGACCGGGAGATACGCAGTATTTT.

This clonotype occurred many times. The chain is built from TRBV6-1 and TRBJ1-3; D is uncertain. The CDR3 covers 17 residues. The germline gives CDR1 MNHNS, CDR2 SASEGT. V was clipped by 6 bases and J by 4 bases, with 22 bases between them. Written as DNA, the CDR3 is TGTGCCAGCAGCGCTTTCTACTTGGGCAACACGGGAAACACCATATATTTT. It translates to CASSAFYLGNTGNTIYF.

As concerns this clonotype: The junction departs from the called germline gene at one end, perhaps through a read error. The rearrangement uses TRBV12-3 or TRBV12-4 and TRBJ1-2, with TRBD1 matching 8 bases. The CDR3 totals 14 residues. The DNA for the CDR3 is TGTGCCTGCAGTTTGAGGACAGGGAAAAATGGCTACACCTTC. Its translation is CACSLRTGKNGYTF.

This clonotype has a count of ten or more. The chain has TRBV7-2 and TRBJ2-7; 13 nucleotides match TRBD2. CDR1 is SGHTA and CDR2 is FQGNSA in the germline V gene. The V gene end was trimmed by 5 bases and the J gene end by 7 bases; junction bases not matched to a gene: 11. The CDR3 covers 16 residues. DNA of the CDR3: TGTGCCAGCAGCACAACTAGCGGGGGGGCCTCTAAGGAGCAGTACTTC. Encoded protein: CASSTTSGGASKEQYF.

The chain recombines TRBV24-1 with TRBJ1-2, with 7 bases fitting TRBD1. The CDR3 has 15 amino acids. Germline CDR1 reads KGHDR; CDR2 reads SFDVKD. Trimming cost V 4 bases and J 8 bases; bases outside gene matches: 12. The CDR3 nucleotides read TGTGCCACCAGTGACAGTGGAAGGGGGCATAAAGGCTACACCTTC. Amino acid sequence: CATSDSGRGHKGYTF.

CDR3 DNA: TGTGCCACCACGAACGGACTAGCTCGGACAGATACGCAGTATTTT. Translating gives CATTNGLARTDTQYF. The chain has TRBV11-1 and TRBJ2-3; 8 nucleotides line up with TRBD2. Germline CDR1 is SGHAT and CDR2 is FQDESV (reference sequence). V dropped 10 bases and J dropped 3; count of bases not matched to a gene: 12. The CDR3 contains 15 residues.

This clonotype was detected many times. The chain uses TRBV5-1 and TRBJ2-1; possibly TRBD1 for D (5 bases). The V gene lost 2 bases and the J gene lost 4 bases, with 13 bases spanning the gap. This CDR3 is built from 15 residues. Germline V gene lookup returns CDR1 SGHRS and CDR2 YFSETQ. CDR3 sequence: CASSLVQGSYNEQFF. The CDR3 bases are TGCGCCAGCAGCTTAGTCCAGGGATCTTACAATGAGCAGTTCTTC.